This TCR beta chain was identified during a study of T-cell memory formation after mild COVID-19. V gave up 5 bases and J gave up 0 bases, with 21 bases separating them. From germline, CDR1 is MNHEY and CDR2 SMNVEV (reference sequence). There are 18 residues in the CDR3. Whole-study findings and limits: Later expanders leaned CD4+, whereas clones that contracted between day 15 and 85 were balanced CD4/CD8. A subset of responding clones appeared in pre-infection memory, suggesting cross-reactive memory joined. Most CD4+ clones that shrank were in CM and EM, while CD8+ ones turned up in EMRA.

As concerns this clonotype: What it binds is not known.

The TCR alpha and TCR beta cDNA libraries, bearing sample barcodes and UMIs, were generated by 5'RACE using constant-segment primers. TCRdb called the 5' RACE reads again in MiXCR, with one record for every CDR3 protein. In the table there are 560,000 or so distinct CDR3 sequences, roughly 17% of which are singletons. The TCR was taken from an adult woman who had mild COVID-19 (a few samples of this study predate the infection). Cell type and time point are not known. The sample consisted of PBMCs or a T cell subset sorted from them (not recorded which). The chain combines TRBV27 with TRBJ2-3; D ambiguous. The CDR3 DNA is TGTGCCAGCAGTGCCACCCAGGTACCAGGATTTAGCACAGATACGCAGTATTTT. As protein: CASSATQVPGFSTDTQYF.